This TCR beta chain was retrieved from a study of cytomegalovirus exposure and HLA in healthy donors. Findings and caveats of the study: Presence/absence analyses took donor sequencing depth as roughly uniform. In a later analysis, most CMV-associated TCR beta chains appeared HLA-restricted.

Details on this clone: Its cognate antigen is unknown.

Per germline, CDR1 LGHNT and CDR2 FRNRAP. CDR3 length: 15 residues. Trimming shortened V by 1 base and J by 6 bases, and 14 bases separated the two germline ends. 60 Vbeta and 13 Jbeta primers were used in PCR. The data were produced by immunoSEQ multiplex PCR, yet TCRdb's version contains in-frame clones alone and is incomplete. Listed are around 210,000 clones; roughly 0.89% falls within the top ten. It was healthy bone marrow donors who served as donors. The rearrangement uses TRBV12-5 and TRBJ2-3; D might be TRBD2 (5 bases). This receptor was obtained from a woman aged 25 to 39 in good health and CMV-seropositive. The sequenced sample consisted of PBMCs. The CDR3 DNA follows: TGTGCTAGTGGTTTGGGGGAGACGAGGGCGGATACGCAGTATTTT. This gives the protein CASGLGETRADTQYF.